This T cell receptor (beta chain) emerged from a study of shared clonotypes between healthy human individuals (TCRdb year 2020). About the study as a whole: Three men and a couple of women, aged 18 to 49 years, made up the cohort. To estimate repertoire size and how much clonotypes are shared between individuals, the study performed deep sequencing of blood TCR repertoires from roughly five healthy adults. Per donor, leukapheresis produced somewhere between about 0.8 and 9.5 billion PBMCs. For each donor, three plates each were used for CD4 naive and CD4 memory, two plates were used for CD8 naive, and one plate was used for CD8 memory. To increase sequencing depth and limit assay-specific biases, different laboratories used diverse techniques to prepare libraries and sequence TCR repertoires.

Via the germline V gene (reference sequence), CDR1 is SEHNR and CDR2 FQNEAQ. V is pared back by 8 bases and J by 4 bases, with 9 bases lying between the germline termini. Its CDR3 holds 12 amino acids, cysteine through phenylalanine. Kept here is only the CDR3 DNA, which spans 36 bases and is read in frame from base 1. Using the deep immunoSEQ assay, TCR CDR3 regions were amplified from genomic DNA by multiplex PCR. Extracted genomic DNA from each cell subset was spread evenly across all wells of several immunoSEQ 96-well plates, with each plate serving as a replicate. Each replicate PCR for sorted subsets received around 0.2 ug genomic DNA, equal to about 29,000 T cell genomes. Purified libraries were quantified with a Qubit 3.0 fluorometer, sized on a Bioanalyzer 2100, and re-quantified with the KAPA Library Quantification kit. Every immunoSEQ 96-well plate was sequenced on a separate single-read 150-cycle Illumina NextSeq 550 flow cell. Processing in the source paper ran as follows. Because the immunoSEQ output held only junctional sequences and lacked quality scores, the filtering could not match the filtering applied to full-length reads. To assign V/J genes and CDR3, sequences were annotated against IMGT germline references using PyIR, a Python wrapper for IgBLAST v1.9. Reads were filtered out if the reads had weak V/J assignments (E-value above 1e-6), no CDR3, stop codons, out-of-frame junctions, or ambiguous translated residues. V3J clonotypes were defined by identical inferred V gene, J gene, and CDR3 amino acid sequence. Percentage overlap between repertoires was calculated by dividing the number of shared unique clonotypes by the size of the smaller repertoire. Repertoire richness was assessed with RTK rarefaction, the Chao1 estimator, and Recon v2.1 estimates of unobserved clonotypes. For all TCRbeta clonotypes obtained by the gDNA method from a few donors, generation probabilities were computed with OLGA. This immuneACCESS table, as held by TCRdb, lists in-frame sequences with V and J called but not all clones. Of the missing ones, under half trace to an unresolved V gene in checked studies; the others have no known cause. That table is the source of V, J and clone size, and D and trimming were worked out from the DNA. The sample profile shows 2 million to 2.5 million clones; just over 90% of them were found once. About 1.8% of the sample goes to the ten largest clones.

Details on this clone: It lacks a known antigen. No base qualities exist here, and no much larger clone lies one base off it. The sample has other DNA sequences that encode this CDR3 too.

CD8 naive samples were CD45RO-negative cells positively selected for CCR7, giving a CD45RA+CCR7+ population that excluded TemRA cells. The donors were healthy, HIV-negative adults with no recently reported acute infections or vaccinations. Every donor was a Caucasian adult residing in Nashville, Tennessee, USA. After blood collection by leukapheresis, PBMCs were isolated using Ficoll-Histopaque density gradient centrifugation and then cryopreserved in the vapor phase of liquid nitrogen. Analytical flow cytometry was used to check the purity and quantity of each magnetically sorted T cell population. From each sorted fraction, genomic DNA was isolated and quantified by UV absorbance on a Nanodrop 2000c. Beyond this particular receptor, the publication reports: Rarefaction of sorted-subset datasets indicated incomplete sequencing despite the large sequencing depth. Because the study included a small number of donors, the genetic and exposure-history diversity represented was limited. Across a handful of donors, around 5% of naive CD4, more than 3% of naive CD8, about 2.3% of memory CD4, and under 0.45% of memory CD8 clonotypes were shared. Naive subsets generally had larger estimated clonotype richness than memory subsets. Clonotypes shared by all four sorted-subset donors showed higher generation probabilities than non-shared clonotypes. Only blood was sampled, and tissue TCR repertoires likely differ from those in blood. Pairwise subsampling indicated that sequencing depth was expected to affect the degree of clonotype sharing among donors.

This clonotype was sampled from a man between 18 and 35 years old in good health. Some clones in this sample may be carry-over from other donors' samples. The sequenced sample was naive CD8+ T cells from PBMCs. The cell subset or site tag for this specimen amounts to: CD45RA+CCR7+. Recombination connected TRBV7-9 to TRBJ1-5; matching of 5 bases hints at TRBD1 as the D gene. The nucleotides read TGTGCCAGCGGGACGGGGAATCAGCCCCAGCATTTT. Translated, this gives CASGTGNQPQHF. Reference TRBV7-9 and TRBJ1-5 proteins supply the regions before and after the CDR3; the full variable domain is: DTGVSQNPRHKITKRGQNVTFRCDPISEHNRLYWYRQTLGQGPEFLTYFQNEAQLEKSRLLSDRFSAERPKGSFSTLEIQRTEQGDSAMYLCASGTGNQPQHFGDGTRLSIL.